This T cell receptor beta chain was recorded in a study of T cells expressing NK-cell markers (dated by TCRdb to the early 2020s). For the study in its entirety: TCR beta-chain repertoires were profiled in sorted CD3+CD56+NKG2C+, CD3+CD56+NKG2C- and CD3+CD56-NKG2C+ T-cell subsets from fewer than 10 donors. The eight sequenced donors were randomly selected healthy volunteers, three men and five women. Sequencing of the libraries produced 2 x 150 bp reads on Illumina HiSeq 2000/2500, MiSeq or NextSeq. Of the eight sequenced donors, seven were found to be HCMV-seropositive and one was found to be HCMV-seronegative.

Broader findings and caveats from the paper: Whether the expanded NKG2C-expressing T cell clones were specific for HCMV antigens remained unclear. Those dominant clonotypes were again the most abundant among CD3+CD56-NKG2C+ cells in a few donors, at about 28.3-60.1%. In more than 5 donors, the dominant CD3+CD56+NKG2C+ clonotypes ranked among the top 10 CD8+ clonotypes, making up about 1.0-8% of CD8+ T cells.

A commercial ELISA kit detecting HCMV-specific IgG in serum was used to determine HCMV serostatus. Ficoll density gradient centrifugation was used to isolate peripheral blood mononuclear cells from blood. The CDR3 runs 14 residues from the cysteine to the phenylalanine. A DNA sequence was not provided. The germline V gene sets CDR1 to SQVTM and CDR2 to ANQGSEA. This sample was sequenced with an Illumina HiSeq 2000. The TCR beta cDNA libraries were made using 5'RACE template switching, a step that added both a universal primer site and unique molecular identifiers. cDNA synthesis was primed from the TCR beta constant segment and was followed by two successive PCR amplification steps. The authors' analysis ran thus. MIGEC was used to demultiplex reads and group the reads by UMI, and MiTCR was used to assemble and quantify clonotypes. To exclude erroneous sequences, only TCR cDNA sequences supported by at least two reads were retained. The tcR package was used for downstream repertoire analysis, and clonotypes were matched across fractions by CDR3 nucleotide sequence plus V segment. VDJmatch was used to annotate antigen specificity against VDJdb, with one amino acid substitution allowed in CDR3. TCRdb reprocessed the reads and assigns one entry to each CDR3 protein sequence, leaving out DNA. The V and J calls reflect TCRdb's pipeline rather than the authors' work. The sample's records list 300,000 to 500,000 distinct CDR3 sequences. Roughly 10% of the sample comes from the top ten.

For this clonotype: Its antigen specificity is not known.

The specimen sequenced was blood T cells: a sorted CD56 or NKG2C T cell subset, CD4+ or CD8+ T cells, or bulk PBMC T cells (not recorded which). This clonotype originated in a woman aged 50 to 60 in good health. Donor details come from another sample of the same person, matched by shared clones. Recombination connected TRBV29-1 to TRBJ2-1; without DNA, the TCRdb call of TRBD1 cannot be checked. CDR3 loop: CSGRTHARDYEQFF.